This TCR beta chain is from a study of cytomegalovirus exposure and HLA in healthy donors. Participants comprised healthy donors of bone marrow. PCR primers comprised 60 Vbeta and 13 Jbeta primers. Profiled with immunoSEQ multiplex PCR; TCRdb holds only in-frame clones, not every one. The table includes approximately 110,000 clones, over 60% detected once. Trimming removed 0 bases from V and 8 bases from J; junction bases left unmatched: 7. This CDR3 region has 14 residues. From germline, CDR1 is GTSNPN and CDR2 SVGIG (reference sequence). Sequencing was performed on PBMCs. The TCR originated in a woman aged 18 to 35 in good health and CMV-seropositive. The chain recombines TRBV30 with TRBJ1-2; 9 nucleotides line up with TRBD1. The chain's CDR3 is CAWSVIQGARGYTF. The CDR3, as DNA: TGTGCCTGGAGTGTAATACAGGGGGCTAGGGGCTACACCTTC.